This T cell receptor beta chain was captured in a study of beta chain features in type 1 diabetes. In this sample, this clone turned up a few times. The target antigen is unknown. Expressed TCRB transcripts got sequenced, as all isolated RNA was reverse transcribed. Repertoires were generated with immunoSEQ multiplex PCR, while TCRdb's copy carries only in-frame clones and drops some. The table records some 190,000 clones, under 9.5% of them present only once. Study outcomes and limitations: Shortening of TCRB CDR3s, moderate but significant, appeared in all four CD4+ subsets of Type 1 diabetes patients.

The ends were cut back, 5 bases at V and 0 bases at J, with 10 bases in the middle. From germline, CDR1 is KGHSH and CDR2 LQKENI. This CDR3 is built from 14 residues. Material: central memory CD4+ T cells from blood. This receptor was taken from a man between 18 and 35 years old with type 1 diabetes. V is TRBV18 and J is TRBJ1-1; a weak D match, TRBD1 (6 bases). CDR3 nucleotides: TGTGCCAGCTCAACAGGGACAATGAACACTGAAGCTTTCTTT. It translates to CASSTGTMNTEAFF. Together with reference TRBV18 and TRBJ1-1, the CDR3 gives the full variable domain: NAGVMQNPRHLVRRRGQEARLRCSPMKGHSHVYWYRQLPEEGLKFMVYLQKENIIDESGMPKERFSAEFPKEGPSILRIQQVVRGDSAAYFCASSTGTMNTEAFFGQGTRLTVV.